This is a list of T cell receptor beta chains from one sample in a study of immune characterization of retroperitoneal liposarcoma. TCRdb processed the PCR reads anew with MiXCR; each CDR3 protein has one entry. The data hold about 2,400 distinct CDR3 sequences, with 40% to 45% observed a single time. Material for sequencing was tumor tissue. These TCRs come from a male donor with retroperitoneal liposarcoma. CDR3s include the opening cysteine and the closing phenylalanine or tryptophan.

TRBV10-2	CASREPNGLADTGLMGEQYF
TRBV7-3	CASSSGTSVAQETQYF
TRBV20-1	CSASQTSGRKTQYF
TRBV6-6	CASSYSGENTEAFF
TRBV28	CASSSRWEGGELFF
TRBV6-1	CASRRWDGGEQYF
TRBV3-1	CASSYYSGSGNEQFF
TRBV7-2	CASTSTDTQYF
TRBV10-3	CAIRSTTGTIYF
TRBV12-3/TRBV12-4	CASSWMSGVYEQYF
TRBV6-1	CASSLLRQDSYEQYF
TRBV6-6	CASSYSISSGGDEQYF
TRBV6-1	CASSELPALNTEAFF
TRBV3-1	CASSLGLAGSNTGELFF
TRBV10-2	CASRPSGRMTGELFF
TRBV6-6	CASSYSFRERGETQYF
TRBV6-8	CASSADSFYGYTF